These 30 T cell receptor beta chains originate from one sample sequenced in a study of cytomegalovirus exposure and HLA in healthy donors. In the PCR, 60 Vbeta and 13 Jbeta primers were used. Clones were read by immunoSEQ multiplex PCR, and TCRdb kept only the in-frame ones, dropping some. This table holds around 150,000 clones. The sample was PBMCs. These receptors were obtained from a woman aged 55-70 years in good health and CMV-seronegative.

The V and J genes are TRBV7-2 and TRBJ2-7; D is uncertain. The ends were cut back, 5 bases at V and 4 bases at J, with 12 bases in the middle. CDR1 SGHTA and CDR2 FQGNSA come from the germline V gene. The CDR3 totals 13 residues. This CDR3 is CASSQSVTYEQYF. For the CDR3, the DNA is TGTGCCAGCAGCCAATCCGTCACTTACGAGCAGTACTTC.

The chain employs TRBV4-1 and TRBJ1-6; perhaps TRBD1 as D (6 bases). Trimming took 3 bases from V and 7 from J, leaving 10 bases between them. The CDR3 length is 14 residues. CDR1 is MGHRA, CDR2 YSYEKL, per germline. For the CDR3, the DNA is TGCGCCAGCAGCCAGGGGGGGCTCAATTCACCCCTCCACTTT. This encodes CASSQGGLNSPLHF.

The genes are TRBV2 and TRBJ2-1; TRBD1 agrees at 8 bases. V lost 8 bases, J lost 6 bases, and 9 bases stayed unmatched. Germline assignment: CDR1 SNHLY and CDR2 FYNNEI. There are 14 residues in the CDR3. The CDR3 spells CASPKGQGLNEQFF. CDR3 DNA sequence: TGTGCCAGCCCTAAAGGACAGGGTCTCAATGAGCAGTTCTTC.

This chain links TRBV7-9 with TRBJ1-3, with 8 bases identical to TRBD1. V dropped 5 bases and J dropped 0; count of bases not matched to a gene: 6. CDR1 and CDR2 (germline): SEHNR, FQNEAQ (reference sequence). The CDR3 is 16 residues long. CDR3 coding DNA: TGTGCCAGCAGCCCCAGACAGGGGCACTCTGGAAACACCATATATTTT. Translation gives CASSPRQGHSGNTIYF.

The chain joins TRBV7-9 to TRBJ2-1, with 7 bases fitting TRBD2. This CDR3 spans 15 amino acids. Germline CDR1 reads SEHNR; CDR2 reads FQNEAQ (reference sequence). V gave up 5 bases and J gave up 5 bases; unmatched junction bases: 9. DNA for the CDR3: TGTGCCAGCAGCCCTCGGGCTAGCGGCGACAATGAGCAGTTCTTC. It codes for CASSPRASGDNEQFF.

The J gene is TRBJ2-7, the V gene TRBV30, with 8 bases fitting TRBD2. The CDR3 totals 12 residues. J lost 6 bases, V lost 3 bases, and 4 bases had no gene match. The germline gives CDR1 GTSNPN, CDR2 SVGIG (reference sequence). The CDR3: CAWSLAGSEQYF. CDR3 sequence (DNA): TGTGCCTGGAGCTTAGCGGGGAGCGAGCAGTACTTC.

The chain employs TRBV19 and TRBJ2-1; 7 bases align to TRBD2. CDR1 and CDR2 from the germline V gene are LNHDA and SQIVND (reference sequence). CDR3 length equals 17 residues. J lost 4 bases, V lost 2 bases, and 11 bases had no gene match. CDR3 region: CASSIRVRAGSYNEQFF. The CDR3 DNA sequence: TGTGCCAGTAGTATAAGGGTCCGAGCGGGGTCTTACAATGAGCAGTTCTTC.

Turning to this clone: Relative to the germline gene, one junction end is altered; a read error may explain this. This sequence joins TRBV5-5 and TRBJ1-2, with 8 bases lining up with TRBD1. Germline assignment: CDR1 SGHKS and CDR2 YYEKEE (reference sequence). This CDR3 contains 17 residues. Here the CDR3 DNA reads TGTGCCAGCAGCTTGGGTCAGGACAGGGCCTCTAGAAGCTCTAACTCCTTC. Its translation is CASSLGQDRASRSSNSF.

The chain is built from TRBV5-6 and TRBJ2-7, with 7 bases matching TRBD1. The germline V gene encodes CDR1 SGHDT and CDR2 YYEEEE. V lost 2 bases to trimming and J lost 1 base; unmatched junction nucleotides: 6. There are 15 residues in the CDR3. This chain's CDR3 is CASSFRDSPSYEQYF. CDR3 DNA sequence: TGTGCCAGCAGCTTCCGGGACAGTCCGTCCTACGAGCAGTACTTC.

This chain connects TRBV5-1 to TRBJ2-7, with a possible D match to TRBD2 (7 bases). Germline CDR1 is SGHRS and CDR2 is YFSETQ. The CDR3 runs to 14 residues. Trimming left V 3 bases short and J 2 bases short, with 12 bases between. The CDR3 nucleotides are TGCGCCAGCAGCTCGCAGGGGAGGGCCTACGAGCAGTACTTC. Residues: CASSSQGRAYEQYF. The full variable domain, rest sourced from reference TRBV5-1 and TRBJ2-7, is KAGVTQTPRYLIKTRGQQVTLSCSPISGHRSVSWYQQTPGQGLQFLFEYFSETQRNKGNFPGRFSGRQFSNSRSEMNVSTLELGDSALYLCASSSQGRAYEQYFGPGTRLTVT.

The chain is built from TRBV7-9 and TRBJ2-7, with D unresolved. Trimming cost V 8 bases and J 0 bases, with 20 bases left between them. This CDR3 is built from 16 residues. Germline CDR1 reads SEHNR; CDR2 reads FQNEAQ (reference sequence). Here the CDR3 reads CASSAGNELSSYEQYF. The CDR3 coding sequence is TGTGCCAGCTCGGCAGGCAATGAGCTGAGCTCCTACGAGCAGTACTTC.

The V and J genes are TRBV9 and TRBJ2-3; D unresolved. This CDR3 contains 13 residues. Germline V gives CDR1 SGDLS, CDR2 YYNGEE. V lost 4 bases to trimming and J lost 2 bases, with 8 bases between them. CDR3 region: CASSKTATDTQYF. DNA of the CDR3: TGTGCCAGCAGCAAAACAGCCACAGATACGCAGTATTTT.

The V call is TRBV5-6, the J call TRBJ2-5, with TRBD1 identical over 7 bases. With V trimmed by 4 bases and J by 4 bases, 7 bases remained unmatched. CDR3 length: 14 residues. Germline V gene data show CDR1 as SGHDT and CDR2 as YYEEEE. CDR3 DNA sequence: TGTGCCAGCAGCCCGGGACAGCACGGAGAGACCCAGTACTTC. This translates into CASSPGQHGETQYF.

The chain employs TRBV11-2 and TRBJ2-2; 8 nucleotides align to TRBD2. The CDR3 consists of 17 residues. V shed 2 bases, J shed 6 bases, and the junction held 11 bases outside the gene matches. Germline CDR1 and CDR2: SGHAT and FQNNGV. In nucleotides, the CDR3 is TGTGCCAGCAGCTTATACTCACGGCGGGAGGTTCCCGGGGAGCTGTTTTTT. Translating it yields CASSLYSRREVPGELFF.

As concerns this clone: Other DNA sequences in the sample encode the same CDR3. The rearrangement uses TRBV5-1 and TRBJ2-2; 8 nucleotides align to TRBD1. The V gene's germline CDR1 is SGHRS and CDR2 YFSETQ. The V gene end was trimmed by 2 bases and the J gene end by 5 bases; junction bases not matched to a gene: 2. This CDR3 comprises 14 residues. The CDR3 protein is CASSLTGGTGELFF. The CDR3 DNA is TGCGCCAGCAGCTTAACAGGGGGTACCGGGGAGCTGTTTTTT.

The chain couples TRBV7-3 to TRBJ2-7, with D maybe TRBD2 (5 bases). CDR1 and CDR2 (germline): SGHTA, FQGTGA. Trimming stripped 6 bases from V and 1 base from J, with 16 bases between. This CDR3 spans 15 amino acids. In nucleotides, the CDR3 is TGTGCCAGCAGTTCAGCGGTGGGCTCTTCCTACGAGCAGTACTTC. Translated, it gives CASSSAVGSSYEQYF.

V gene TRBV20-1 combines with J gene TRBJ1-2; unclear D gene. Between the trimmed V and J ends, which lost 5 bases and 4 bases, there was a span of 5 bases. Germline assignment: CDR1 DFQATT and CDR2 SNEGSKA (reference sequence). This CDR3 contains 10 residues. CDR3 sequence reads: CSAEGYGYTF. The CDR3 DNA sequence: TGCAGTGCTGAGGGCTATGGCTACACCTTC.

In DNA form, the CDR3 reads TGTGCCAGCAGCTTAAGGGGAACTAGCGGGAGTGGTTCGTACAATGAGCAGTTCTTC. It translates to CASSLRGTSGSGSYNEQFF. The chain links TRBV7-3 to TRBJ2-1; 11 bases map to TRBD2. This CDR3 is 19 amino acids long. V lost 1 base to trimming and J lost 4 bases; unmatched junction nucleotides: 12. Germline loops: CDR1 SGHTA, CDR2 FQGTGA.

CDR3 sequence reads: CASSPERRETQYF. The CDR3 DNA is TGTGCCAGCTCACCAGAACGGAGGGAGACCCAGTACTTC. The chain joins TRBV18 to TRBJ2-5; D possibly corresponds to TRBD2 (5 bases). Trimming removed 2 bases at V and 5 bases at J, with 9 bases between. Germline-derived CDR1 and CDR2 are KGHSH and LQKENI. There are 13 residues in the CDR3.

The V and J genes are TRBV19 and TRBJ1-4; TRBD1 matches 7 bases. In germline, CDR1 is LNHDA, CDR2 SQIVND (reference sequence). This CDR3 is built from 17 residues. After removal of 5 bases from V and 0 bases from J, the junction contained 9 bases not matched to a gene. DNA of the CDR3: TGTGCCAGTAGTTCCCCCGGGACAGCCGCAACTAATGAAAAACTGTTTTTT. This translates into CASSSPGTAATNEKLFF.

This chain links TRBV29-1 with TRBJ2-5; 12 bases line up with TRBD2. Trimming cost V 5 bases and J 1 base; bases outside gene matches: 8. The germline gives CDR1 SQVTM, CDR2 ANQGSEA. The CDR3 sequence is 16 residues long. Here the CDR3 reads CSVSPTSGGPQETQYF. CDR3 nucleotides: TGCAGCGTTTCCCCCACTAGCGGGGGGCCCCAAGAGACCCAGTACTTC.

The CDR3 DNA is TGTGCCAGCAGCTCCCACTCGCAGGGAAGGCAGGCCTACGAGCAGTACTTC. It translates to CASSSHSQGRQAYEQYF. The rearrangement joins TRBV11-2 to TRBJ2-7; possible D gene TRBD1, 5 bases. Germline-derived CDR1 and CDR2 are SGHAT and FQNNGV. CDR3 length: 17 amino acids. V was clipped by 4 bases and J by 2 bases, with 21 bases between them. Looking up the rest from reference TRBV11-2 and TRBJ2-7 gives the full variable domain: EAGVAQSPRYKIIEKRQSVAFWCNPISGHATLYWYQQILGQGPKLLIQFQNNGVVDDSQLPKDRFSAERLKGVDSTLKIQPAKLEDSAVYLCASSSHSQGRQAYEQYFGPGTRLTVT.

The J gene is TRBJ1-1, the V gene TRBV18, with D unclear. Germline values: CDR1 KGHSH, CDR2 LQKENI. Trimming took 2 bases from V and 2 from J, leaving 6 bases between them. This CDR3 region has 13 residues. This CDR3 reads CASSPIFNTEAFF. In DNA form, the CDR3 reads TGTGCCAGCTCACCAATCTTTAACACTGAAGCTTTCTTT.

V usage is TRBV7-8 and J usage is TRBJ1-2; maybe TRBD1 (6 bases). CDR1 SGHVS and CDR2 FQNEAQ come from the germline V gene. The V and J ends lost 5 bases and 0 bases respectively, with 10 bases between them. This CDR3 is 14 amino acids long. The CDR3 DNA is TGTGCCAGCAGCAGACAGGCTTCTAACTATGGCTACACCTTC. This sequence encodes CASSRQASNYGYTF. The whole variable domain, remainder taken from reference TRBV7-8 and TRBJ1-2, is GAGVSQSPRYKVAKRGQDVALRCDPISGHVSLFWYQQALGQGPEFLTYFQNEAQLDKSGLPSDRFFAERPEGSVSTLKIQRTQQEDSAVYLCASSRQASNYGYTFGSGTRLTVV.

This sequence joins TRBV27 and TRBJ1-2; the D is unclear. The CDR3 covers 13 residues. Germline V gene data show CDR1 as MNHEY and CDR2 as SMNVEV (reference sequence). V was clipped by 2 bases and J by 8 bases, with 12 bases between them. The CDR3 loop reads CASSLVGGSGYTF. Here the CDR3 DNA reads TGTGCCAGCAGTTTAGTGGGAGGAAGCGGCTACACCTTC.

The CDR3 DNA is TGTGCCACTTCGGGGAGCGGGGGGTTTAATGAGCAGTTCTTC. It codes for CATSGSGGFNEQFF. V usage is TRBV2 and J usage is TRBJ2-1, with 9 bases identical to TRBD2. This CDR3 region has 14 residues. V lost 10 bases to trimming and J lost 7 bases; unmatched junction nucleotides: 11. The V gene's germline CDR1 is SNHLY and CDR2 FYNNEI.

The chain's CDR3 is CASSLGGGEKLFF. For the CDR3, the DNA is TGTGCCAGCAGCTTAGGGGGGGGTGAAAAACTGTTTTTT. The chain recombines TRBV7-2 with TRBJ1-4, with D maybe TRBD1 (5 bases). In germline, CDR1 is SGHTA, CDR2 FQGNSA. V was trimmed by 1 base and J by 7 bases, leaving 7 bases between them. The CDR3 contains 13 residues.

The chain carries TRBV28 and TRBJ2-7; 7 bases match TRBD1. J gave up 5 bases and V 5 bases, and 9 bases lay outside the gene matches. CDR3 length: 14 residues. The germline CDR1 and CDR2 sequences are MDHEN and SYDVKM. The CDR3 protein is CASSGRDRFDEQYF. CDR3 bases: TGTGCCAGCAGTGGACGGGACAGATTTGACGAGCAGTACTTC.

This rearrangement joins TRBV6-6 to TRBJ1-2; D remains ambiguous. This CDR3 comprises 11 residues. Trimming removed 5 bases at V and 8 bases at J, with 9 bases between. Germline CDR1 reads MNHNY; CDR2 reads SVGAGI (reference sequence). The CDR3 DNA is TGTGCCAGCAGTCCCTCCGAGGGCTACACCTTC. Encoded protein: CASSPSEGYTF.

The chain links TRBV9 to TRBJ1-2; TRBD1 is a possible D gene (6 bases). The V gene's germline CDR1 is SGDLS and CDR2 YYNGEE. The germline V and J ends were trimmed by 3 bases and 4 bases, with 16 bases remaining between them. This CDR3 is built from 15 residues. The DNA for the CDR3 is TGTGCCAGCAGCGCCTACACAGGGAGGGGCTATGGCTACACCTTC. This translates into CASSAYTGRGYGYTF.